This T cell receptor (beta chain) is drawn from a study of blood T cell repertoires in COVID-19. Study overall: COVID-19 samples, acute and convalescent, were from the United States, Italy and Spain. PBMCs, B-cell-depleted T cells, or T cells were the source of the cDNA or gDNA that made up the material.

This clone was observed a handful of times. Additional DNA sequences in this sample encode the identical CDR3. Using immunoSEQ multiplex PCR, the repertoire was profiled, and TCRdb retains in-frame clones only, with some absent. The sample consists of approximately 220,000 clones, around 86% of them appearing once. The clonotype comes from a man aged 45-65 years with acute or convalescent COVID-19. Sequenced input: peripheral blood.

CDR3 region: CASRLGQGIYEQYF. The DNA of the CDR3 is TGTGCCAGCAGACTGGGACAGGGGATCTACGAGCAGTACTTC. This chain joins TRBV6-5 and TRBJ2-7, with 10 bases fitting TRBD1. The CDR3 runs to 14 residues. Germline V gives CDR1 MNHEY, CDR2 SVGAGI. The V and J ends lost 6 bases and 3 bases, in that order; junction bases with no gene match: 5.